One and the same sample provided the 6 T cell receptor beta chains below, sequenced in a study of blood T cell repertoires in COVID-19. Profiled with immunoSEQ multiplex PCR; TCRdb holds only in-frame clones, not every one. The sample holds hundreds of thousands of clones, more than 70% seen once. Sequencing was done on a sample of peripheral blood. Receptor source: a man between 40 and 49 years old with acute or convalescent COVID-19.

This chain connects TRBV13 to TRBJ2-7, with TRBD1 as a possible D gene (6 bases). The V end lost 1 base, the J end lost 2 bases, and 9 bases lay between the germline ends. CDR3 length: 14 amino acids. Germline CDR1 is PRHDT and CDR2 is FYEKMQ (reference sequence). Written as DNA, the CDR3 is TGTGCCAGCAGCTTAGCGGACAGTCCCTACGAGCAGTACTTC. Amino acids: CASSLADSPYEQYF.

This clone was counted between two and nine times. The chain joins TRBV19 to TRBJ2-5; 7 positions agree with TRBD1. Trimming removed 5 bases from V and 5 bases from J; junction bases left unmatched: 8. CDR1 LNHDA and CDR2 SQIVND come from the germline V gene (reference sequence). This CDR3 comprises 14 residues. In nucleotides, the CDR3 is TGTGCCAGTAGTGCAACGACAGGGTCGGAGACCCAGTACTTC. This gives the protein CASSATTGSETQYF.

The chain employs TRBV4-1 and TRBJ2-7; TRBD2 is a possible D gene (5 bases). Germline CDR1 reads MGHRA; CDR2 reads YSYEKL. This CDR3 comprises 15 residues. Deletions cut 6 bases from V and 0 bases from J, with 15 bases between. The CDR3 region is CASRTTLGGSYEQYF. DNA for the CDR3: TGCGCCAGCAGGACTACGCTAGGTGGCTCCTACGAGCAGTACTTC.

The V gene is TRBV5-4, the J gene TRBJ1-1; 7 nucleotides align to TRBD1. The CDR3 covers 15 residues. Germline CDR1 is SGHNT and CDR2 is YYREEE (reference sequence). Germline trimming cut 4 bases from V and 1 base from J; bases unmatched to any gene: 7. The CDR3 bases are TGTGCCAGCAGCCTTTCAGGGGGTCGGAACACTGAAGCTTTCTTT. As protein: CASSLSGGRNTEAFF.

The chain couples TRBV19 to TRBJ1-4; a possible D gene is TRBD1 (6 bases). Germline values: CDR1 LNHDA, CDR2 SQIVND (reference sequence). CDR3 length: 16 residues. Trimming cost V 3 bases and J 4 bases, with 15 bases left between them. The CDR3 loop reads CASSIWTGTHNEKLFF. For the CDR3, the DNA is TGTGCCAGTAGTATCTGGACCGGGACACATAATGAAAAACTGTTTTTT.

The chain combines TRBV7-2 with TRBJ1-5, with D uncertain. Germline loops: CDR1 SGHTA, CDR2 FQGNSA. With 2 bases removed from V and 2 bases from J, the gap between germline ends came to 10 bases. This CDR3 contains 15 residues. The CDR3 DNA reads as TGTGCCAGCAGCTTAAGCGTGAATCGCAATCAGCCCCAGCATTTT. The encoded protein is CASSLSVNRNQPQHF.